This TCR beta chain derives from a study of blood T cells in healthy people across ages. Every donor gave roughly 9.2 milliliters of peripheral blood. A second PCR of roughly 7 to 11 cycles used a sample-barcoded 5' primer and a J-beta primer mix. TCRdb fed the 5' RACE reads into MiXCR, producing one record per CDR3 protein. The profile shows fewer than 2 million distinct CDR3 sequences, roughly 43% of them singletons. The receptor's source is a human donor in good health. Sequencing was done on a sample of blood.

In nucleotides, the CDR3 is TGCAGTGCTTCCCCCAACAGAGCCATCTTTGGGCAGCAGTACTTC. This gives the protein CSASPNRAIFGQQYF. The chain joins TRBV20-1 to TRBJ2-4, with unresolved D. CDR3 length: 15 residues. The V end was cut by 5 bases, the J end by 13 bases, with 27 bases between. CDR1 and CDR2 (germline): DFQATT, SNEGSKA (reference sequence).